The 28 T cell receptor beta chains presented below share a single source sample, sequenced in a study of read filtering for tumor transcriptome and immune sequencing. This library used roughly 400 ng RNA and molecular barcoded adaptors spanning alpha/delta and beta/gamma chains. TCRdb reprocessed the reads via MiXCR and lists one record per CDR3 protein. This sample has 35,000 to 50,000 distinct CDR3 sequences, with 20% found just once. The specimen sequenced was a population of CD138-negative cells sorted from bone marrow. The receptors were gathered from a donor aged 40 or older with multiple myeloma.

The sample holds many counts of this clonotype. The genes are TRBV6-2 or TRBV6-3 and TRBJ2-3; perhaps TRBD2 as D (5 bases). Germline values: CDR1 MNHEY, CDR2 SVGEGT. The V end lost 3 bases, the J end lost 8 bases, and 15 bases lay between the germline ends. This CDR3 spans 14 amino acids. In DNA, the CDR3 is TGTGCCAGCAGTTATACGGAGGAGGTGGGTACGCAGTATTTT. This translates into CASSYTEEVGTQYF.

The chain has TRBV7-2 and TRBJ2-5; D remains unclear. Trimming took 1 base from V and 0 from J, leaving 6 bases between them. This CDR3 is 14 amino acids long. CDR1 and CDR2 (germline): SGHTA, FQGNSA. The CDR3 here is CASSLGGNQETQYF. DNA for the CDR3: TGTGCCAGCAGCTTAGGCGGTAACCAAGAGACCCAGTACTTC.

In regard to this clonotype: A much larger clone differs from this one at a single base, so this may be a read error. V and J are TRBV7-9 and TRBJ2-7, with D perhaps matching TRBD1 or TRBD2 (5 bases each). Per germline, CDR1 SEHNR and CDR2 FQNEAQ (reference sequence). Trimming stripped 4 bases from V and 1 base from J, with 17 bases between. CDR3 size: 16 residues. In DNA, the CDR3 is TGTGCCAGCAGCTCCGCGTATGGGGACGGATCCTACGAGCAGTACTTC. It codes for CASSSAYGDGSYEQYF.

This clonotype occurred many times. The DNA for the CDR3 is TGCGCCAGCAGCCTCGGGACAGGGGTCCCCTACGAGCAGTACTTC. Protein sequence: CASSLGTGVPYEQYF. The chain uses TRBV4-3 and TRBJ2-7, with 10 nucleotides matching TRBD1. The V and J ends lost 4 bases and 2 bases, in that order; junction bases with no gene match: 5. Germline CDR1 reads LGHNA; CDR2 reads YSLEER. This CDR3 contains 15 residues.

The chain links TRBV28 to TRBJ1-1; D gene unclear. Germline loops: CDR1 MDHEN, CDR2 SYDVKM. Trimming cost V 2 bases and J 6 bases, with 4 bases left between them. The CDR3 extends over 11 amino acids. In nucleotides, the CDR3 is TGTGCCAGCAGTTTACGCCCTGAAGCTTTCTTT. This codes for CASSLRPEAFF.

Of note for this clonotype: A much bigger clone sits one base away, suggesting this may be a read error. The CDR3 DNA is TGTGCCAGCATCGGGGGACTAGCGGGAGTTCGCTACGAGCAGTACTTC. Translating it yields CASIGGLAGVRYEQYF. The rearrangement joins TRBV2 to TRBJ2-7; 14 bases fit TRBD2. Germline values: CDR1 SNHLY, CDR2 FYNNEI. V trimming: 7 bases; J trimming: 3 bases; junction bases outside the gene matches: 8. The CDR3 spans 16 residues.

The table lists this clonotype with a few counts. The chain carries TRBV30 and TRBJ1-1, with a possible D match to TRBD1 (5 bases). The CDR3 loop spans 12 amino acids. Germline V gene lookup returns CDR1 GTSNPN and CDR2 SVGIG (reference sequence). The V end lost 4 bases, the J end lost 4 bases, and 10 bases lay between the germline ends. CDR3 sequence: CAWIGVGTEAFF. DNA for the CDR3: TGTGCCTGGATAGGGGTGGGCACTGAAGCTTTCTTT.

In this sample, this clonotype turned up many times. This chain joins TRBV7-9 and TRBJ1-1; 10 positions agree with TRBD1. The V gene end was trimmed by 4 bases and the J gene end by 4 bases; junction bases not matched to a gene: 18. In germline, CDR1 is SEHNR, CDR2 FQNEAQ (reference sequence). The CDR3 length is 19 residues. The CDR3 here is CASSYYRDRGRKVATEAFF. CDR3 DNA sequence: TGTGCCAGCAGCTACTACCGGGACAGGGGTCGAAAGGTGGCCACTGAAGCTTTCTTT.

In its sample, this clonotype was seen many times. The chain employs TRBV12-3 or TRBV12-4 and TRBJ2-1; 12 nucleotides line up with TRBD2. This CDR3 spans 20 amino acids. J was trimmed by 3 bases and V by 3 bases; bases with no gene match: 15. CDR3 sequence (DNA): TGTGCCAGCAGTTTTTTCGGGACAGGGGCTAGCGGGAGGGTCTACAATGAGCAGTTCTTC. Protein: CASSFFGTGASGRVYNEQFF.

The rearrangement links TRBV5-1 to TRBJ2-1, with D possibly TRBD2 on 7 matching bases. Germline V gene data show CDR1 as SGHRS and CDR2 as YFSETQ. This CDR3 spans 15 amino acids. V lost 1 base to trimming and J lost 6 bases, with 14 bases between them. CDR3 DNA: TGCGCCAGCAGCTTGTACCAGGGGAGGGCCAATGAGCAGTTCTTC. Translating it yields CASSLYQGRANEQFF.

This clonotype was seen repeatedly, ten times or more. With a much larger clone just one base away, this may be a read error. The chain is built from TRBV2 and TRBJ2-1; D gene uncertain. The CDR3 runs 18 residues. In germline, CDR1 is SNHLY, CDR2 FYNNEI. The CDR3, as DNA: TGTGCCAGCAGTGAAGCGCTTCCGGCCTCCGCGGTGGCCAATGAGCAGTCCTTC. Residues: CASSEALPASAVANEQSF. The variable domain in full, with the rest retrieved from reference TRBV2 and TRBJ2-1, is EPEVTQTPSHQVTQMGQEVILRCVPISNHLYFYWYRQILGQKVEFLVSFYNNEISEKSEIFDDQFSVERPDGSNFTLKIRSTKLEDSAMYFCASSEALPASAVANEQSFGPGTRLTVL.

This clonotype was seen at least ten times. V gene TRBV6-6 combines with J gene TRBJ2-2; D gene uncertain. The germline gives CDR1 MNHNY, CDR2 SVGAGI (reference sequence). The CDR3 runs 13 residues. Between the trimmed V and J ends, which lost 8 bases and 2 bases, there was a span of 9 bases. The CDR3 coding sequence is TGTGCCAGCCAGACGTATAACACCGGGGAGCTGTTTTTT. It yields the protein CASQTYNTGELFF.

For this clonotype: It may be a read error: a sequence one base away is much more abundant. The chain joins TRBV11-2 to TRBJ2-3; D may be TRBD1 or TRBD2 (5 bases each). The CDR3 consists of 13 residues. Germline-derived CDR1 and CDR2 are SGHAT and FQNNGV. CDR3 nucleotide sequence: TGTGCCAGCAGCTTCCCTAGCACAGGTACGCAGTATTTT. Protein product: CASSFPSTGTQYF.

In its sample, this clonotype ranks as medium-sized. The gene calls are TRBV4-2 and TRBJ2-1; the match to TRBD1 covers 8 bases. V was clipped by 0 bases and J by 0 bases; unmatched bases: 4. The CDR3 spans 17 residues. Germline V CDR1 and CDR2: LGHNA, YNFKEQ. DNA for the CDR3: TGTGCCAGCAGCCAAGAGGGACAGGCCAGCTCCTACAATGAGCAGTTCTTC. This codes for CASSQEGQASSYNEQFF.

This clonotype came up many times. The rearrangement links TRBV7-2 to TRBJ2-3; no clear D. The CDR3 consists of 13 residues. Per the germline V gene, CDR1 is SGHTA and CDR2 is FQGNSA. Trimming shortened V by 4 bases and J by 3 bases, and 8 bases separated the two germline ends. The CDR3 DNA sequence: TGTGCCAGCAGCTCAGGTGGGACAGATACGCAGTATTTT. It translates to CASSSGGTDTQYF.

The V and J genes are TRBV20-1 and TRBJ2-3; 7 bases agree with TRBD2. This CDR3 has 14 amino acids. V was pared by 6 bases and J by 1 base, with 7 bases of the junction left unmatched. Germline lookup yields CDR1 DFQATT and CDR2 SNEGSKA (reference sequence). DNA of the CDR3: TGCAGTGCCCCGTTTAGCGGGCGCACAGATACGCAGTATTTT. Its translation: CSAPFSGRTDTQYF.

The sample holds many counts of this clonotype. CDR3 DNA sequence: TGTGCCAGCAGCTTAGGCTCCAGTAACTATGGCTACACCTTC. Translated: CASSLGSSNYGYTF. This sequence joins TRBV7-9 and TRBJ1-2; D unresolved. CDR1 and CDR2 (germline): SEHNR, FQNEAQ (reference sequence). The germline V and J ends were trimmed by 1 base and 1 base, with 7 bases remaining between them. The CDR3 sequence is 14 residues long. Full variable domain (outside the CDR3, taken from reference TRBV7-9 and TRBJ1-2): DTGVSQNPRHKITKRGQNVTFRCDPISEHNRLYWYRQTLGQGPEFLTYFQNEAQLEKSRLLSDRFSAERPKGSFSTLEIQRTEQGDSAMYLCASSLGSSNYGYTFGSGTRLTVV.

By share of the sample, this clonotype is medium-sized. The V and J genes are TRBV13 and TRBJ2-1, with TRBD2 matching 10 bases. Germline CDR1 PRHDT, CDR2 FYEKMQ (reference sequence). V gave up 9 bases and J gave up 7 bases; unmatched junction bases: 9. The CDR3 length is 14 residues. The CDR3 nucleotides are TGTGCCAGTTGTCTAGCGGGAGTTTTGAATGAGCAGTTCTTC. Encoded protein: CASCLAGVLNEQFF.

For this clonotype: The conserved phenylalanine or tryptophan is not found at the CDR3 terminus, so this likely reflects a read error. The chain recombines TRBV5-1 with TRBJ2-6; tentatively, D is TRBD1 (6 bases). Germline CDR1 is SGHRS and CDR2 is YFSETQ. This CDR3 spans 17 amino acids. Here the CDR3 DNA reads TGTGCCAGTTTATACAGGGTCCCCTTTTCTGGGGCCAACGTCCTGACTTCC. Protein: CASLYRVPFSGANVLTS.

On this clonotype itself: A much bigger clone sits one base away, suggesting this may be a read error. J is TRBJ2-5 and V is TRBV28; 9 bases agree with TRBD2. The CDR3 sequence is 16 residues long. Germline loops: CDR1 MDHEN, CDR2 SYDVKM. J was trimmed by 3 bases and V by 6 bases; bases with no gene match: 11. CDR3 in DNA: TGTGCCAGCAGCACCTCGGACGCTAGCGGGAAAGAGACCCAGTACTTC. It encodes CASSTSDASGKETQYF. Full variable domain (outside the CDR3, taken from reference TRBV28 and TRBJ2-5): DVKVTQSSRYLVKRTGEKVFLECVQDMDHENMFWYRQDPGLGLRLIYFSYDVKMKEKGDIPEGYSVSREKKERFSLILESASTNQTSMYLCASSTSDASGKETQYFGPGTRLLVL.

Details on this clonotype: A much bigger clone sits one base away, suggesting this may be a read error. This chain's CDR3 is CASSLSRRGGNQPQHF. The CDR3 bases are TGTGCCAGCAGTTTATCGAGACGGGGGGGCAATCAGCCCCAGCATTTT. The chain carries TRBV28 and TRBJ1-5; weak D call: TRBD1 (5 bases). The ends were cut back, 1 base at V and 2 bases at J, with 12 bases in the middle. Germline CDR1 is MDHEN and CDR2 is SYDVKM. CDR3 length: 16 residues.

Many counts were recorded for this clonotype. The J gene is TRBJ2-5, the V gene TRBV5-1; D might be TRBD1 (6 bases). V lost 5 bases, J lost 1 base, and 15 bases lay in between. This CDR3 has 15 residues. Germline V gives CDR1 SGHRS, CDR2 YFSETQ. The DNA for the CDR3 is TGCGCCAGCAGTTATACCGGGACACGCCAAGAGACCCAGTACTTC. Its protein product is CASSYTGTRQETQYF.

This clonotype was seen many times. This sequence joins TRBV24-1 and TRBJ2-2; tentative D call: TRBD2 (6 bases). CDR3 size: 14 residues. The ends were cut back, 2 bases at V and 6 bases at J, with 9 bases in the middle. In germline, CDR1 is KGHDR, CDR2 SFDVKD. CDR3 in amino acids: CATSDSDYSGELFF. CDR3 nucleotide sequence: TGTGCCACCAGTGATTCGGACTATTCCGGGGAGCTGTTTTTT.

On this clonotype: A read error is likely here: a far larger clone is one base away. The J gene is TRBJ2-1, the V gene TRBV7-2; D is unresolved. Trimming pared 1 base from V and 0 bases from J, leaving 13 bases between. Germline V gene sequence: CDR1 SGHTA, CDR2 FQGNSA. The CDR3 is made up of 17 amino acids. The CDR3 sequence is CASSLEPEILSYNEQFF. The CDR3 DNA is TGTGCCAGCAGCTTAGAGCCGGAAATCCTCTCCTACAATGAGCAGTTCTTC.

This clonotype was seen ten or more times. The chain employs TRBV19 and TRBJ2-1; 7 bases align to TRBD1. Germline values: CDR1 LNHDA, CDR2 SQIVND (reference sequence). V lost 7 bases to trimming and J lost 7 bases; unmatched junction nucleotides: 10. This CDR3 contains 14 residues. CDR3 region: CASNRDRGQNEQFF. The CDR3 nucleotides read TGTGCCAGTAATCGGGACAGAGGGCAAAATGAGCAGTTCTTC.

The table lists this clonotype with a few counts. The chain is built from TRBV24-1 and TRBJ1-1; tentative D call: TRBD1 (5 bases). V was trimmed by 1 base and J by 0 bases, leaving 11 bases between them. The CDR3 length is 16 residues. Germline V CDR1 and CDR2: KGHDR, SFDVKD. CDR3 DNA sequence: TGTGCCACCAGTGATTTTTTCGACAGAATGAACACTGAAGCTTTCTTT. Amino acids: CATSDFFDRMNTEAFF.

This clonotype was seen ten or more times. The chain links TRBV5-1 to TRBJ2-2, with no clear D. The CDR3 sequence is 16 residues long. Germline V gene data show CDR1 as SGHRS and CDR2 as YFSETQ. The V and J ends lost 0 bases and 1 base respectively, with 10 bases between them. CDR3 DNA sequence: TGCGCCAGCAGCTTGGCGGGTATTCTGAACACCGGGGAGCTGTTTTTT. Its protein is CASSLAGILNTGELFF.

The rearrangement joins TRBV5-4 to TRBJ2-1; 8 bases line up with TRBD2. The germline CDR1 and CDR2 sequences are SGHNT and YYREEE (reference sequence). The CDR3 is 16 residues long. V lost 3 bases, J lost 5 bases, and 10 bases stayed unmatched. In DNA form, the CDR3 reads TGTGCCAGCAGCTCCGCCACGGGAGGGCAGCACAATGAGCAGTTCTTC. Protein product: CASSSATGGQHNEQFF. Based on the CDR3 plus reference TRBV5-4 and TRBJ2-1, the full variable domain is ETGVTQSPTHLIKTRGQQVTLRCSSQSGHNTVSWYQQALGQGPQFIFQYYREEENGRGNFPPRFSGLQFPNYSSELNVNALELDDSALYLCASSSATGGQHNEQFFGPGTRLTVL.